These 25 T cell receptor beta chains were sequenced from one sample in a study of T cell responses to AZD1222 COVID-19 vaccine. TCRdb's table, derived via immunoSEQ multiplex PCR, lists solely in-frame clones and lacks some. The table includes 40,000 to 45,000 clones, about 83% detected once. The starting material was peripheral blood, obtained on day 0 of AZD1222 vaccination. All receptors derive from an adult in good health.

This clone was picked up one time. The chain has TRBV28 and TRBJ2-5, with a tentative D call TRBD2 (6 bases). CDR1 and CDR2 (germline): MDHEN, SYDVKM. The V and J ends lost 5 bases and 5 bases respectively, with 18 bases between them. The CDR3 contains 15 residues. This CDR3 is CASSPGGSLRETQYF. The CDR3 DNA sequence: TGTGCCAGCAGTCCCGGGGGTAGTCTCCGGGAGACCCAGTACTTC.

CDR3 in DNA: TGTGCCAGCTCACCCGGGTCAAACGAGCAGTACTTC. As protein: CASSPGSNEQYF. The V call is TRBV18, the J call TRBJ2-7; no reliable D call. The CDR3 covers 12 residues. The germline V gene has CDR1 KGHSH and CDR2 LQKENI. V dropped 3 bases and J dropped 5 bases, with 8 bases sitting between them.

The chain uses TRBV15 and TRBJ2-2; 12 bases align to TRBD2. The germline V gene encodes CDR1 LNHNV and CDR2 YYDKDF (reference sequence). Trimming removed 3 bases from V and 4 bases from J; junction bases left unmatched: 3. The CDR3 covers 16 residues. The CDR3 spells CATSRTSGSGTGELFF. The CDR3, as DNA: TGTGCCACCAGCAGGACTAGCGGGAGCGGCACCGGGGAGCTGTTTTTT. Variable domain in full (rest from reference TRBV15 and TRBJ2-2): DAMVIQNPRYQVTQFGKPVTLSCSQTLNHNVMYWYQQKSSQAPKLLFHYYDKDFNNEADTPDNFQSRRPNTSFCFLDIRSPGLGDTAMYLCATSRTSGSGTGELFFGEGSRLTVL.

This sequence joins TRBV2 and TRBJ2-7; D gene uncertain. Deletions cut 2 bases from V and 3 bases from J, with 11 bases between. Germline loops: CDR1 SNHLY, CDR2 FYNNEI. CDR3 length: 14 amino acids. The CDR3 sequence is CASSEIAGYYEQYF. The CDR3 DNA reads as TGTGCCAGCAGTGAAATTGCCGGATACTACGAGCAGTACTTC.

The gene calls are TRBV7-9 and TRBJ2-1; the D call may be TRBD1 or TRBD2 (5 bases each). Germline assignment: CDR1 SEHNR and CDR2 FQNEAQ (reference sequence). Deletions cut 7 bases from V and 6 bases from J, with 13 bases between. The CDR3 is 13 amino acids. CDR3 residues: CASTPRDLNEQFF. The CDR3 nucleotides are TGTGCCAGCACCCCCCGGGACCTCAATGAGCAGTTCTTC.

This clone occurred a few times. The rearrangement joins TRBV7-9 to TRBJ2-1; TRBD1 matches 7 bases. This CDR3 region has 13 residues. Germline V CDR1 and CDR2: SEHNR, FQNEAQ (reference sequence). The junction had 4 bases not matched to a gene; V was cut back by 1 base and J by 10 bases. In DNA, the CDR3 is TGTGCCAGCAGCTTAGGAGGGGGCGGGGAGCAGTTCTTC. Protein: CASSLGGGGEQFF.

V usage is TRBV25-1 and J usage is TRBJ2-7, with D hard to call. Trimming took 4 bases from V and 3 from J, leaving 10 bases between them. CDR3 length: 13 residues. Germline assignment: CDR1 MGHDK and CDR2 SYGVNS. The CDR3 here is CASSGGSYYEQYF. CDR3 bases: TGTGCCAGCAGTGGAGGCAGTTACTACGAGCAGTACTTC.

The V call is TRBV12-3 or TRBV12-4, the J call TRBJ2-2; D unclear. Deletions cut 7 bases from V and 3 bases from J, with 9 bases between. The CDR3 covers 13 residues. The CDR3 region is CASTPQDTGELFF. The CDR3 DNA reads as TGTGCCAGCACCCCCCAGGACACCGGGGAGCTGTTTTTT.

This chain uses TRBV15 with TRBJ1-5; 8 positions match TRBD1. The length of the CDR3 is 16 residues. The ends lost 0 bases at V and 6 bases at J; junction bases unmatched: 7. The V gene's germline CDR1 is LNHNV and CDR2 YYDKDF (reference sequence). The CDR3 region has the DNA TGTGCCACCAGCAGAGACGGACAGGGAATTAGTCAGCCCCAGCATTTT. Translation gives CATSRDGQGISQPQHF.

The chain is built from TRBV30 and TRBJ1-4; D is ambiguous. CDR3 size: 13 residues. Between the trimmed V and J ends, which lost 0 bases and 8 bases, there was a span of 10 bases. CDR1 and CDR2 from the germline V gene are GTSNPN and SVGIG (reference sequence). This chain's CDR3 is CAWSVGLLEKLFF. The CDR3 DNA is TGTGCCTGGAGTGTAGGACTGTTGGAAAAACTGTTTTTT.

This chain connects TRBV23-1 to TRBJ1-4; D not certain. TRBV23-1 is recorded as an ORF, its role being uncertain. The CDR3 has 14 amino acids. The V end was cut by 0 bases, the J end by 7 bases, with 9 bases between. The CDR3 DNA reads TGCGCCAGCAGTCAATCTATGGGTTGTGAAAAACTGTTTTTT. Its translation is CASSQSMGCEKLFF.

This clone was detected many times. The V call is TRBV20-1, the J call TRBJ2-1, with TRBD2 matching over 10 bases. Germline values: CDR1 DFQATT, CDR2 SNEGSKA (reference sequence). V shed 6 bases, J shed 15 bases, and the junction held 8 bases outside the gene matches. The CDR3 has 11 residues. The chain's CDR3 is CSAGPSSGGFF. The CDR3 DNA is TGCAGTGCAGGCCCCTCTAGCGGGGGGTTCTTC.

The gene calls are TRBV30 and TRBJ1-6; TRBD1 might be the D (5 bases). CDR1 and CDR2 from the germline V gene are GTSNPN and SVGIG (reference sequence). V lost 0 bases to trimming and J lost 6 bases, with 9 bases between them. This CDR3 region has 14 residues. This CDR3 reads CAWSVQALNSPLHF. The DNA of the CDR3 is TGTGCCTGGAGTGTACAGGCCCTTAATTCACCCCTCCACTTT.

V and J are TRBV2 and TRBJ2-2; D is uncertain. Germline lookup yields CDR1 SNHLY and CDR2 FYNNEI. The CDR3 runs 17 residues. V lost 5 bases and J 3 bases, leaving 19 bases between the germline ends. The CDR3 bases are TGTGCCAGCAGTCATCATAGAGACACACATTACACCGGGGAGCTGTTTTTT. Translation: CASSHHRDTHYTGELFF.

The V and J genes are TRBV5-8 and TRBJ2-5; D not certain. The CDR3 totals 12 residues. CDR1 and CDR2 from the germline V gene are SGHTS and YDEGEE. V lost 4 bases to trimming and J lost 5 bases, with 9 bases between them. The CDR3 reads CASSRIGETQYF. DNA for the CDR3: TGTGCCAGCAGCCGCATCGGGGAGACCCAGTACTTC.

The V call is TRBV6-5, the J call TRBJ2-2; TRBD1 might be the D (6 bases). The CDR3 sequence is 15 residues long. V dropped 5 bases and J dropped 1 base, with 11 bases sitting between them. The germline CDR1 and CDR2 sequences are MNHEY and SVGAGI. This CDR3 reads CASSQGQWNTGELFF. The CDR3 DNA is TGTGCCAGCAGTCAGGGACAATGGAACACCGGGGAGCTGTTTTTT.

This rearrangement joins TRBV19 to TRBJ1-2; 8 nucleotides agree with TRBD1. CDR1 and CDR2 (germline): LNHDA, SQIVND (reference sequence). After removal of 6 bases from V and 8 bases from J, the junction contained 8 bases not matched to a gene. CDR3 length equals 13 residues. This CDR3 is CASSVDRGRGYTF. CDR3 nucleotides: TGTGCCAGTAGCGTAGACAGGGGCCGAGGCTACACCTTC.

This clone was recorded once. The chain recombines TRBV7-2 with TRBJ2-5, with D unresolved. V was cut by 1 base and J by 4 bases, with 7 bases left in between. CDR3 length: 13 residues. Germline V lookup: CDR1 SGHTA, CDR2 FQGNSA. In DNA, the CDR3 is TGTGCCAGCAGCTTAGGGCAGGTAGAGACCCAGTACTTC. Translation: CASSLGQVETQYF.

A single count supports this clone. This sequence joins TRBV7-9 and TRBJ1-1; unclear D gene. The V end was cut by 2 bases, the J end by 0 bases, with 10 bases between. CDR1 is SEHNR and CDR2 is FQNEAQ in the germline V gene (reference sequence). The CDR3 is 15 residues long. The CDR3 spells CASSLLTGMNTEAFF. The DNA for the CDR3 is TGTGCCAGCAGCTTATTGACGGGAATGAACACTGAAGCTTTCTTT. Full variable domain (missing parts from reference TRBV7-9 and TRBJ1-1): DTGVSQNPRHKITKRGQNVTFRCDPISEHNRLYWYRQTLGQGPEFLTYFQNEAQLEKSRLLSDRFSAERPKGSFSTLEIQRTEQGDSAMYLCASSLLTGMNTEAFFGQGTRLTVV.

The V and J genes are TRBV11-2 and TRBJ2-5; D is possibly TRBD2 (7 bases). CDR3 length: 16 residues. CDR1 SGHAT and CDR2 FQNNGV come from the germline V gene. V gave up 5 bases and J gave up 0 bases, with 16 bases separating them. This CDR3 is CASSPLGGGYQETQYF. DNA for the CDR3: TGTGCCAGCAGCCCGTTAGGGGGGGGATACCAAGAGACCCAGTACTTC.

The rearrangement links TRBV2 to TRBJ1-1; the D is unclear. With 4 bases removed from V and 4 bases from J, the gap between germline ends came to 7 bases. The CDR3 is 12 amino acids. The germline CDR1 and CDR2 sequences are SNHLY and FYNNEI. CDR3 nucleotide sequence: TGTGCCAGCAGTGCTGGGAGCACTGAAGCTTTCTTT. The encoded protein is CASSAGSTEAFF.

V usage is TRBV28 and J usage is TRBJ1-4; D remains unclear. The ends were cut back, 8 bases at V and 2 bases at J, with 9 bases in the middle. This CDR3 spans 13 amino acids. Germline-derived CDR1 and CDR2 are MDHEN and SYDVKM. CDR3 amino acids: CASLGSTNEKLFF. DNA of the CDR3: TGTGCCAGCCTTGGGAGCACTAATGAAAAACTGTTTTTT. The complete variable domain, with remaining parts taken from reference TRBV28 and TRBJ1-4, reads DVKVTQSSRYLVKRTGEKVFLECVQDMDHENMFWYRQDPGLGLRLIYFSYDVKMKEKGDIPEGYSVSREKKERFSLILESASTNQTSMYLCASLGSTNEKLFFGSGTQLSVL.

The rearrangement uses TRBV28 and TRBJ2-2, with D perhaps assigned TRBD1 or TRBD2 (5 bases each). The germline V and J ends were trimmed by 3 bases and 14 bases, with 16 bases remaining between them. This CDR3 has 13 residues. Germline loops: CDR1 MDHEN, CDR2 SYDVKM. DNA of the CDR3: TGTGCCAGCAGTTTGAACGGGGCCCCCCCCCTGTTTTTT. Translated: CASSLNGAPPLFF.

V and J are TRBV11-3 and TRBJ2-7; weak D call: TRBD1 (5 bases). The CDR3 totals 15 residues. Germline V CDR1 and CDR2: SGHNT, YENEEA. The germline V and J ends were trimmed by 1 base and 1 base, with 11 bases remaining between them. This CDR3 is CASSLVRTSSYEQYF. The CDR3 nucleotides read TGTGCCAGCAGCTTAGTCCGGACATCTTCCTACGAGCAGTACTTC.

This clone appeared a few times. V is TRBV28 and J is TRBJ1-1; D is possibly TRBD1 (5 bases). The CDR3 loop spans 14 amino acids. Looked up from germline, CDR1 is MDHEN and CDR2 is SYDVKM. V shed 5 bases and J shed 1 base, with 11 bases lying between them. In nucleotides, the CDR3 is TGTGCCAGCAGTCTACTGGGACCGAACACTGAAGCTTTCTTT. Translating gives CASSLLGPNTEAFF.